This T cell receptor (beta chain) is from a study of T cells after yellow fever vaccination. Across the study: The fractions with low cell numbers were processed using SMART-Seq v4 Ultra Low Input.

TCR cDNA, made by 5'RACE template switching, carried an added universal primer site and UMIs. TCRdb recomputed calls from the 5' RACE reads with MiXCR, one row per CDR3 protein. Of some 600,000 distinct CDR3 sequences in the sample, roughly an eighth were seen once. The sequencing here drew on PBMCs, taken on the day of the yellow fever booster vaccination. The TCR was taken from a man aged 25 to 40 who received the YFV17D yellow fever vaccine.

Here the CDR3 DNA reads TGCGCCAGCAGCCAGGCCCCAATGGTTTCCGAGGAGACCCAGTACTTC. Protein sequence: CASSQAPMVSEETQYF. The rearrangement links TRBV4-3 to TRBJ2-5, with D hard to call. V was shortened by 3 bases and J by 5 bases, with 19 bases between the two germline ends. Germline-derived CDR1 and CDR2 are LGHNA and YSLEER. This CDR3 region has 16 residues.